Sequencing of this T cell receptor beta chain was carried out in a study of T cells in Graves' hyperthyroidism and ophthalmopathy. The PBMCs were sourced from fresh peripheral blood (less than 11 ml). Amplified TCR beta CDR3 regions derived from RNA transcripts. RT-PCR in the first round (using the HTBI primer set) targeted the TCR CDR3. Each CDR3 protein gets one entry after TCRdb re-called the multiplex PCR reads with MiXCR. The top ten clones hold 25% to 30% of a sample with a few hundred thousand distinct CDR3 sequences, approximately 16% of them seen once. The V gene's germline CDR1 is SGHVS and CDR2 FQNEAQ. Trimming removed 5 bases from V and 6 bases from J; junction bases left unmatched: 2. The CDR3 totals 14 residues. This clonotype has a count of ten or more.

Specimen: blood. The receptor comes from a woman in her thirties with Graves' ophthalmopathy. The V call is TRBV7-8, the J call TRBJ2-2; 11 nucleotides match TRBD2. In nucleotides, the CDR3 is TGTGCCAGCAGCCAACTAGCGGGAGCCGGGGAGCTGTTTTTT. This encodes CASSQLAGAGELFF.